The TCR beta chain under discussion was sequenced for a study of cytomegalovirus exposure and HLA in healthy donors. The study's findings and limits: Researchers reported in a later analysis that a missense DCLRE1C variant was tied to TCR beta V- and J-gene trimming. The likely origin of a cluster of highly shared sequence variants was a sequencing artifact. Among CMV-associated TCR beta chains, most appeared HLA-restricted in a later analysis.

Use of 60 Vbeta and 13 Jbeta primers characterized the PCR. The method was immunoSEQ multiplex PCR; TCRdb's version includes in-frame clones alone and lacks a portion of them. The clone table shows some 120,000 clones, with the ten largest holding 2.2%. The CDR3 has 12 residues. The V and J ends lost 6 bases and 8 bases respectively, with 11 bases between them. CDR1 and CDR2 from the germline V gene are KGHSH and LQKENI. On this clone: Its target is not known.

This chain uses TRBV18 with TRBJ2-1, with D unclear. This TCR came from a man in his forties in good health and CMV-seronegative. Material: PBMCs. The DNA for the CDR3 is TGTGCCAGCTCGATAGAGGCACATGAGCAGTTCTTC. As protein: CASSIEAHEQFF. The variable domain in full, with the rest retrieved from reference TRBV18 and TRBJ2-1, is NAGVMQNPRHLVRRRGQEARLRCSPMKGHSHVYWYRQLPEEGLKFMVYLQKENIIDESGMPKERFSAEFPKEGPSILRIQQVVRGDSAAYFCASSIEAHEQFFGPGTRLTVL.